The rows below give T cell receptor beta chains drawn from one sample of a study of siplizumab effects on memory and regulatory T cells. Here immunoSEQ multiplex PCR was the method, and the copy in TCRdb shows in-frame clones only, minus some. In the table there are approximately 98,000 clones, just under 95% of which are singletons. The sequenced sample consisted of non-Treg CD4+ T cells sorted from blood. The receptors come from a human donor in good health. Both conserved end residues are part of each CDR3. The D gene is left open where the match is weak. The listing skips clone size in some rows; elsewhere it reads once, few, many or a size class.

J gene,clone size,V gene,D gene,CDR3 DNA,CDR3 protein
TRBJ2-5,.,TRBV6-5,.,TGTGCCAGCAGTCCTCGGAAAGGCCGGGAGACCCAGTACTTC,CASSPRKGRETQYF
TRBJ2-5,.,TRBV29-1,.,TGCAGCGTGTCAACAGGGCTCGAGACCCAGTACTTC,CSVSTGLETQYF
TRBJ2-7,once,TRBV2,TRBD1,TGTGCCAGCAGCATACAGGGGAAGGGGTACGAGCAGTACTTC,CASSIQGKGYEQYF
TRBJ2-7,.,TRBV14,TRBD2,TGTGCCAGCAGCCCCTTCTTAAGCGGGAGGTCCTCCTACGAGCAGTACTTC,CASSPFLSGRSSYEQYF
TRBJ2-7,.,TRBV28,.,TGTGCCAGCAGTTTCTTTCACCTGCAGGGTCTAGCTTACGAGCAGTACTTC,CASSFFHLQGLAYEQYF
TRBJ1-2,.,TRBV29-1,.,TGCAGCGCTACGACAGGAACTAACTATGGCTACACCTTC,CSATTGTNYGYTF
TRBJ1-6,.,TRBV5-1,.,TGCGCCAGCAGCTCCCGACAGGACTATAATTCACCCCTCCACTTT,CASSSRQDYNSPLHF
TRBJ1-2,.,TRBV28,.,TGTGCCAGCAGAGTCCCCATGACAGGTGGCGGCTACACCTTC,CASRVPMTGGGYTF
TRBJ1-1,.,TRBV11-2,.,TGTGCCACCACTCCGATCAGGGAGAACACTGAAGCTTTCTTT,CATTPIRENTEAFF
TRBJ1-5,.,TRBV28,.,TGTGCCAGCAGTTACGGTCAATGGGGGGCGGAAAATCAGCCCCAGCATTTT,CASSYGQWGAENQPQHF
TRBJ2-7,.,TRBV2,TRBD1,TGTGCCAGCAGGGAAGACAGGGGTCGGGGCGAGCAGTACTTC,CASREDRGRGEQYF
TRBJ2-1,.,TRBV4-1,.,TGCGCCAGCAGCCAAGATCCCAGCGGAGCCTACAATGAGCAGTTCTTC,CASSQDPSGAYNEQFF
TRBJ1-1,.,TRBV2,.,TGTGCCAGCAGTATAGACGGGAAGAACACTGAAGCTTTCTTT,CASSIDGKNTEAFF
TRBJ1-3,.,TRBV18,.,TGTGCCAGCTCACTTCTCGATTCTGGAAACACCATATATTTT,CASSLLDSGNTIYF
TRBJ2-1,.,TRBV5-1,TRBD1,TGCGCCAGCAGCATAATCTCAGGGGGCAATGAGCAGTTCTTC,CASSIISGGNEQFF
TRBJ2-3,.,TRBV5-1,TRBD1,TGCGCCAGCAGCACCGGGGGGACAGGGCTAACAGATACGCAGTATTTT,CASSTGGTGLTDTQYF
TRBJ2-7,.,TRBV5-1,TRBD2,TGCGCCAGCAGCCCGATAGCGGGGGGACAACAGGGCTACGAGCAGTACTTC,CASSPIAGGQQGYEQYF
TRBJ2-5,.,TRBV5-1,.,TGCGCCAGCAGCTTGGCTGCTGAGACCCAGTACTTC,CASSLAAETQYF
TRBJ2-5,.,TRBV9,.,TGTGCCAGCAGCGTAGACGCAGGGTCGGTAGAGACCCAGTACTTC,CASSVDAGSVETQYF
TRBJ2-1,.,TRBV10-1,TRBD1,TGCGCCAGCAGTGAGATAATAGGGGGCCGGTCTCCGCAGTTCTTC,CASSEIIGGRSPQFF
TRBJ1-1,.,TRBV7-9,.,TGTGCCAGCAGCTTATTCACTGAAGCTTTCTTT,CASSLFTEAFF
TRBJ1-2,.,TRBV28,.,TGTGCCAGCAGTTGGGGCGGCCGGGGAGGCTACACCTTC,CASSWGGRGGYTF
TRBJ2-1,.,TRBV5-8,.,TGTGCCAGCACCCTGGGGGCGGGTTACCCCAATGAGCAGTTCTTC,CASTLGAGYPNEQFF
TRBJ1-2,.,TRBV5-4,.,TGTGCCAGCAGCTTGGAGGGTCCGGACAGCTATGGCTACACCTTC,CASSLEGPDSYGYTF
TRBJ1-1,once,TRBV7-8,.,TGTGCCAGCAGCTTAGATCGTCGGATGAACACTGAAGCTTTCTTT,CASSLDRRMNTEAFF
TRBJ2-1,once,TRBV30,.,TGTGCCTGGAATGAACGACGGGGAGGCAAGCAGTTCTTC,CAWNERRGGKQFF
TRBJ2-1,.,TRBV27,TRBD2,TGTGCCAGCAGTTCCACACTAGCGGTTTACAATGAGCAGTTCTTC,CASSSTLAVYNEQFF
TRBJ1-5,.,TRBV19,.,TGTGCCACCAGGGGTATAAATCAGCCCCAGCATTTT,CATRGINQPQHF
TRBJ1-1,.,TRBV19,.,TGTGCCAGTAGTAGATGGACCGATAACACTGAAGCTTTCTTT,CASSRWTDNTEAFF
TRBJ2-1,.,TRBV7-8,.,TGTGCCAGCAGCTTAAGGGACTTATCCTCCTACAATGAGCAGTTCTTC,CASSLRDLSSYNEQFF
TRBJ2-3,.,TRBV5-1,.,TGCGCCAGCAGCTTGGGATTCGGCGGGAAAACAGATACGCAGTATTTT,CASSLGFGGKTDTQYF
TRBJ2-2,.,TRBV5-1,TRBD2,TGCGCCAGCAGCTTGACTAGCGGGACCAACACCGGGGAGCTGTTTTTT,CASSLTSGTNTGELFF
TRBJ2-2,.,TRBV5-1,.,TGCGCCAGCAGCCACTGGCCCGGGAGCGGCGGGGAGCTGTTTTTT,CASSHWPGSGGELFF
TRBJ1-4,few,TRBV11-2,TRBD1,TGTGCCAGCAGGGGGGACAGGCCTAATGAAAAACTGTTTTTT,CASRGDRPNEKLFF
TRBJ2-1,.,TRBV6-5,.,TGTGCCAGCAGTTACAGAAGCGGCTCCAGATACAATGAGCAGTTCTTC,CASSYRSGSRYNEQFF
TRBJ1-1,.,TRBV12-5,.,TGTGCTAGTGGCCCGGACGGTCCGAAAGCTTTCTTT,CASGPDGPKAFF